The rows below give T cell receptor beta chains drawn from one sample of a study of blood T cell repertoires in COVID-19. Sequencing used immunoSEQ multiplex PCR; TCRdb keeps in-frame clones, though not all of them. The sample has about 60,000 clones, around four fifths seen once. Sequenced material: peripheral blood. All receptors come from a human donor in a cohort sampled during active COVID-19. Each CDR3 is given with its conserved first and last residue. Each record gives: clone size, D gene, V gene, J gene, CDR3 DNA, CDR3 protein. The D gene is left open where the match is weak. Part of the rows lack a size; the others show once, few, many or a class for expanded clones.

few	NA	TRBV12-3/TRBV12-4	TRBJ2-2	TGTGCCAGCAGACTGCGCACCGGGGAGCTGTTTTTT	CASRLRTGELFF
NA	TRBD2	TRBV19	TRBJ2-1	TGTGCCAGTAGTATAGGAGGGAGCGGGAATATCTACAATGAGCAGTTCTTC	CASSIGGSGNIYNEQFF
NA	TRBD1	TRBV7-9	TRBJ2-2	TGTGCCAGCAGCCACCGACAGGGCCACACCGGGGAGCTGTTTTTT	CASSHRQGHTGELFF
NA	TRBD1	TRBV9	TRBJ2-2	TGTGCCAGCAGCGCCTACAGGGGGCGGAACACCGGGGAGCTGTTTTTT	CASSAYRGRNTGELFF
NA	NA	TRBV11-2	TRBJ1-4	TGTGCCAGCAGCTTATTGAAGGGGTTTGCAACTAATGAAAAACTGTTTTTT	CASSLLKGFATNEKLFF
NA	NA	TRBV6-2/TRBV6-3	TRBJ1-1	TGTGCCAGCAGTTTTGAGGAGTACACTGAAGCTTTCTTT	CASSFEEYTEAFF
NA	TRBD2	TRBV9	TRBJ2-1	TGTGCCAGCAGCGTAGGAGCGCTAGCGGGACTCTACAATGAGCAGTTCTTC	CASSVGALAGLYNEQFF
NA	TRBD2	TRBV12-3/TRBV12-4	TRBJ2-1	TGTGCCAGCCGTAGCGGGGAGGGCAATGAGCAGTTCTTC	CASRSGEGNEQFF
NA	NA	TRBV7-9	TRBJ2-5	TGTGCCAGCAGCTTTAGTGGCGGACAAGAGACCCAGTACTTC	CASSFSGGQETQYF
NA	TRBD1	TRBV9	TRBJ2-5	TGTGCCAGCAGCATAGGGACAGGGGGCGTGGGAGAGACCCAGTACTTC	CASSIGTGGVGETQYF
NA	TRBD2	TRBV10-3	TRBJ2-5	TGTGCCATCAGAGAGCAAGCGGGAGTAGAGACCCAGTACTTC	CAIREQAGVETQYF
few	TRBD2	TRBV6-2/TRBV6-3	TRBJ2-2	TGTGCCAGCAGTTCCTGGCGGGGGGGTACCGGGGAGCTGTTTTTT	CASSSWRGGTGELFF
NA	TRBD2	TRBV9	TRBJ2-1	TGTGCCAGCAGCGCCCCGGAAGGACTAGCGGGATTTGAGCAGTTCTTC	CASSAPEGLAGFEQFF
NA	NA	TRBV30	TRBJ2-6	TGTGCCAGAGGGTTGGGCAGCAGCTCTGGGGCCAACGTCCTGACTTTC	CARGLGSSSGANVLTF
NA	NA	TRBV9	TRBJ1-2	TGTGCCAGCAGCGTAGGCGTCGCGGGGGCGCGGGGCTACACCTTC	CASSVGVAGARGYTF
large	NA	TRBV18	TRBJ1-3	TGTGCCAGCTCACCAGGAACCCGGGGAGGAGGAAACACCATATATTTT	CASSPGTRGGGNTIYF
NA	NA	TRBV7-9	TRBJ2-5	TGTGCCAGCAGCTTAGCGGCCGGGTTCGGGGAGACCCAGTACTTC	CASSLAAGFGETQYF
NA	NA	TRBV9	TRBJ1-3	TGTGCCAGCAGCGTAGGATCTTCCGGGAACACCATATATTTT	CASSVGSSGNTIYF
NA	NA	TRBV18	TRBJ2-4	TGTGCCAGCCGTGGACAGAGCAAAAACATTCAGTACTTC	CASRGQSKNIQYF
NA	NA	TRBV6-5	TRBJ1-2	TGTGCCAGCAGTTACTCGTTCACGGGGGGAACGAGCTACACCTTC	CASSYSFTGGTSYTF
NA	NA	TRBV18	TRBJ1-2	TGTGCCAGCTCACCACCGGGCAGATCCTTAACTAACTATGGCTACACCTTC	CASSPPGRSLTNYGYTF
NA	NA	TRBV6-1	TRBJ1-2	TGTGCCAGCAGTGACCATCAGAACTATGGCTACACCTTC	CASSDHQNYGYTF
NA	NA	TRBV10-3	TRBJ2-5	TGTGCCATCAGTGAGTCGCGCGGTCTCCAAGAGACCCAGTACTTC	CAISESRGLQETQYF
NA	TRBD1	TRBV6-5	TRBJ2-7	TGTGCCAGCAGTAATCCGGGACAGGGACGGCACGAGCAGTACTTC	CASSNPGQGRHEQYF
NA	NA	TRBV14	TRBJ2-3	TGTGCCAGCAGCCCGGACCTAGCTCGTACGCAGTATTTT	CASSPDLARTQYF
NA	TRBD1	TRBV7-8	TRBJ1-5	TGTGCCAGCAGCATCGACAGGGCCCAAGGCCAGCCCCAGCATTTT	CASSIDRAQGQPQHF